This T cell receptor beta chain originates from a study of blood T cell repertoires in COVID-19. In germline, CDR1 is MGHRA, CDR2 YSYEKL. Trimming removed 0 bases at V and 2 bases at J, with 16 bases between. CDR3 length: 17 residues. Assay: immunoSEQ multiplex PCR; the TCRdb copy retains only in-frame clones and omits some. The profile shows 350,000 or so clones, roughly 87% of them singletons. This TCR was sampled from a woman aged 55-70 years with COVID-19, enrolled during active disease. The sequenced sample consisted of peripheral blood. The chain recombines TRBV4-1 with TRBJ1-1; D gene unclear. For the CDR3, the DNA is TGCGCCAGCAGCCAAGACCGTGGCTGGAGGTTTAACACTGAAGCTTTCTTT. It translates to CASSQDRGWRFNTEAFF.